Listed here is a single T cell receptor beta chain. Its cognate antigen is unknown. The sample comes from a study of T cell responses to AZD1222 COVID-19 vaccine. Across the study: Second-dose intervals of approximately 4 or approximately 12 weeks were pooled. Study findings and constraints: Baseline serostatus was positive in only 5 to 7 AZD1222 recipients. The breadth and depth of Spike-specific TCRs increased once two AZD1222 doses had been given. CD4 TCRs linked to vaccination spanned spike, dominating at 160-218 and 743-854.

TCRdb's copy holds only in-frame clones and misses some; the assay was immunoSEQ multiplex PCR. Of approximately 150,000 clones in the sample, approximately 89% were seen once. The CDR3 length is 11 residues. Germline-derived CDR1 and CDR2 are SGHTA and FQGNSA. The V end lost 4 bases, the J end lost 7 bases, and 6 bases lay between the germline ends. The source is an adult in good health. This specimen was peripheral blood, taken on day 0 of AZD1222 vaccination. This sequence joins TRBV7-2 and TRBJ2-3, with D uncertain. CDR3: CASSSGNTQYF. In DNA, the CDR3 is TGTGCCAGCAGCTCCGGAAATACGCAGTATTTT.